The 20 T cell receptor beta chains listed next were all sequenced from one sample in a study of T cell repertoires in cytomegalovirus infection. TCRdb used MiXCR to reprocess the reads, holding one entry per CDR3 protein. The sample lists about 530,000 distinct CDR3 sequences, around 27% occurring once. The sequencing input was PBMCs. Receptors originate from a human donor in good health (CMV status not recorded). Some clones in this sample may be carry-over from other donors' samples.

This clonotype was seen only once. J is TRBJ2-7 and V is TRBV4-1; 9 bases agree with TRBD2. Germline loops: CDR1 MGHRA, CDR2 YSYEKL. J gave up 5 bases and V 4 bases, and 6 bases lay outside the gene matches. This CDR3 spans 14 amino acids. Here the CDR3 DNA reads TGCGCCAGCAGCCGGACAGTAGCGGGAGACGAGCAGTACGTC. Translating it yields CASSRTVAGDEQYV.

This clonotype was seen only a few times. This chain joins TRBV19 and TRBJ1-2; D perhaps matches TRBD1 (6 bases). The germline V and J ends were trimmed by 1 base and 3 bases, with 12 bases remaining between them. This CDR3 region has 15 residues. In germline, CDR1 is LNHDA, CDR2 SQIVND (reference sequence). The CDR3 reads CASSIVQTGDYGYTF. The CDR3 DNA is TGTGCCAGTAGTATAGTCCAGACAGGTGACTATGGCTACACCTTC.

This rearrangement joins TRBV6-5 to TRBJ2-2; D tentatively fits TRBD1 or TRBD2 (5 bases each). Germline-derived CDR1 and CDR2 are MNHEY and SVGAGI. The CDR3 extends over 15 amino acids. The V end lost 6 bases, the J end lost 3 bases, and 14 bases lay between the germline ends. In DNA form, the CDR3 reads TGTGCCAGCAGCAGGGAGAACTACTACACCGGGGAGCTGTTTTTT. Translating it yields CASSRENYYTGELFF.

V is TRBV11-2 and J is TRBJ1-2; the D gene is possibly TRBD1 (5 bases). The CDR3 totals 13 residues. V was cut by 0 bases and J by 10 bases, with 12 bases left in between. CDR1 SGHAT and CDR2 FQNNGV come from the germline V gene. Here the CDR3 reads CASSLETGVAYTF. DNA for the CDR3: TGTGCCAGCAGCTTAGAGACGGGGGTTGCCTACACCTTC.

This chain connects TRBV3-1 to TRBJ2-7; no clear D gene. Germline V CDR1 and CDR2: LGHDT, YNNKEL (reference sequence). CDR3 length: 15 residues. V lost 1 base to trimming and J lost 3 bases, with 13 bases between them. CDR3 coding DNA: TGTGCCAGCAGCCAAGCTGCCGGAATACACTACGAGCAGTACTTC. It yields the protein CASSQAAGIHYEQYF.

This clonotype occurred once. The rearrangement uses TRBV6-2 or TRBV6-3 and TRBJ1-5; D is perhaps TRBD1 (6 bases). Germline loops: CDR1 MNHEY, CDR2 SVGEGT. The CDR3 extends over 16 amino acids. V lost 7 bases, J lost 1 base, and 17 bases lay in between. CDR3 nucleotides: TGTGCCAGCACCCCTTACCAGGGGTCGAGCAATCAGCCCCAGCATTTT. It is translated as CASTPYQGSSNQPQHF.

This chain connects TRBV4-1 to TRBJ2-3; D remains unclear. Germline lookup yields CDR1 MGHRA and CDR2 YSYEKL. The CDR3 is made up of 14 amino acids. The germline V and J ends were trimmed by 8 bases and 0 bases, with 12 bases remaining between them. CDR3 region: CASRRTESTDTQYF. The CDR3 nucleotides are TGCGCCAGCCGCCGGACGGAGAGCACAGATACGCAGTATTTT.

The gene calls are TRBV15 and TRBJ2-3, with no clear D. Germline assignment: CDR1 LNHNV and CDR2 YYDKDF (reference sequence). The CDR3 spans 13 residues. V lost 0 bases and J 10 bases, leaving 11 bases between the germline ends. Here the CDR3 DNA reads TGTGCCACCAGCAGAGATAATGCCGTCCCGCAGTATTTT. It yields the protein CATSRDNAVPQYF. Full variable domain (outside the CDR3, taken from reference TRBV15 and TRBJ2-3): DAMVIQNPRYQVTQFGKPVTLSCSQTLNHNVMYWYQQKSSQAPKLLFHYYDKDFNNEADTPDNFQSRRPNTSFCFLDIRSPGLGDTAMYLCATSRDNAVPQYFGPGTRLTVL.

This clonotype was seen once. The CDR3 spells CASSPLGQGASYEQYV. In DNA, the CDR3 is TGTGCCAGCAGTCCCCTCGGACAGGGGGCATCCTACGAGCAGTACGTC. V and J are TRBV28 and TRBJ2-7; 11 positions agree with TRBD1. Germline V lookup: CDR1 MDHEN, CDR2 SYDVKM. The trim removed 5 bases at V and 1 base at J, leaving 7 bases unmatched. CDR3 length: 16 amino acids.

The chain couples TRBV20-1 to TRBJ2-2, with unresolved D. Germline CDR1 and CDR2: DFQATT and SNEGSKA (reference sequence). The V and J ends lost 1 base and 4 bases respectively, with 10 bases between them. The CDR3 runs 14 residues. The CDR3 sequence: CSARANGRTGELFF. The DNA of the CDR3 is TGCAGTGCTAGAGCCAATGGGCGCACCGGGGAGCTGTTTTTT.

Comment on this clonotype: Just one base apart from a much larger clone, this may be a read error. The V gene is TRBV7-2, the J gene TRBJ2-3; no reliable D call. CDR1 is SGHTA, CDR2 FQGNSA, per germline. The CDR3 sequence is 17 residues long. CDR3 nucleotides: TGTGCCTGCAGCTTAGAAGGCGGCCCGGGCTGGACAGATACGCAGTATTTT. It codes for CACSLEGGPGWTDTQYF.

This clonotype was seen more than once but under ten times. The DNA of the CDR3 is TGTGCCAGCAGCCTACAGGGGCCGGGGGAGCAGTACTTC. Protein: CASSLQGPGEQYF. The chain is built from TRBV6-2 or TRBV6-3 and TRBJ2-7; TRBD1 matches at 7 bases. The CDR3 has 13 residues. J was trimmed by 7 bases and V by 6 bases; bases with no gene match: 9. Germline V lookup: CDR1 MNHEY, CDR2 SVGEGT.

The rearrangement uses TRBV29-1 and TRBJ2-1; 9 nucleotides line up with TRBD1. CDR1 and CDR2 (germline): SQVTM, ANQGSEA. V gave up 5 bases and J gave up 8 bases; unmatched junction bases: 10. This CDR3 contains 14 residues. This CDR3 is CSVPPGQGIDEQFF. In DNA, the CDR3 is TGCAGCGTTCCTCCGGGACAGGGCATCGATGAGCAGTTCTTC.

This clonotype was seen only a few times. The CDR3 loop is CASSTLGHSEPQHF. As DNA, the CDR3 is TGTGCCAGCAGCACCTTGGGACACTCGGAGCCCCAGCATTTT. The chain joins TRBV7-9 to TRBJ1-5, with D perhaps TRBD1 (6 bases). Germline V gives CDR1 SEHNR, CDR2 FQNEAQ (reference sequence). V lost 5 bases to trimming and J lost 8 bases, with 16 bases between them. There are 14 residues in the CDR3.

J is TRBJ2-1 and V is TRBV4-3; no firm D call. CDR1 is LGHNA, CDR2 YSLEER, per germline. The CDR3 contains 17 residues. V was shortened by 0 bases and J by 4 bases, with 16 bases between the two germline ends. CDR3 bases: TGCGCCAGCAGCCAAGATCCCCCTCCGGCAGGTTACAATGAGCAGTTCTTC. It yields the protein CASSQDPPPAGYNEQFF.

This clonotype appeared many times. V gene TRBV6-1 combines with J gene TRBJ2-2; D might be TRBD2 (5 bases). Germline CDR1 and CDR2: MNHNS and SASEGT. The CDR3 sequence is 18 residues long. Trimming took 2 bases from V and 0 from J, leaving 16 bases between them. CDR3 sequence: CASSENGVGSTNTGELFF. As DNA, the CDR3 is TGTGCCAGCAGTGAAAATGGGGTGGGGAGCACGAACACCGGGGAGCTGTTTTTT.

This clonotype has just a few counts. The rearrangement uses TRBV29-1 and TRBJ2-1; D remains ambiguous. The V end lost 1 base, the J end lost 8 bases, and 6 bases lay between the germline ends. Germline V gene sequence: CDR1 SQVTM, CDR2 ANQGSEA. The CDR3 loop spans 11 amino acids. The CDR3, as DNA: TGCAGCGTTGAAGTTTACGATGAGCAGTTCTTC. Its protein is CSVEVYDEQFF.

The table lists this clonotype with a few counts. This chain joins TRBV4-3 and TRBJ2-2; D is uncertain. The CDR3 runs to 13 residues. Germline CDR1 and CDR2: LGHNA and YSLEER. Trimming removed 2 bases at V and 4 bases at J, with 5 bases between. The CDR3 loop reads CASSQMGTGELFF. The CDR3 bases are TGCGCCAGCAGCCAAATGGGCACCGGGGAGCTGTTTTTT.

This clonotype has just a few counts. The chain uses TRBV7-2 and TRBJ2-7; D call uncertain. Per the germline V gene, CDR1 is SGHTA and CDR2 is FQGNSA. Trimming took 4 bases from V and 5 from J, leaving 12 bases between them. The CDR3 length is 13 residues. CDR3 residues: CASSSRPVDEQYF. CDR3 nucleotide sequence: TGTGCCAGCAGCTCCCGGCCGGTGGACGAGCAGTACTTC.

The chain joins TRBV20-1 to TRBJ2-6; D is uncertain. Germline V lookup: CDR1 DFQATT, CDR2 SNEGSKA (reference sequence). Trimming shortened V by 0 bases and J by 2 bases, and 11 bases separated the two germline ends. This CDR3 has 16 amino acids. The CDR3 reads CSARDPRTAGANVLTF. CDR3 nucleotide sequence: TGCAGTGCTAGAGATCCCAGAACGGCTGGGGCCAACGTCCTGACTTTC.